These T cell receptor beta chains were read from a single sample in a study of T cells in Graves' hyperthyroidism and ophthalmopathy. TCRdb redid the calling of the multiplex PCR reads with MiXCR, one entry per CDR3 protein. There are approximately 210,000 distinct CDR3 sequences in the sample; 15% to 20% occur only once, and under 65% lies in the top ten. Material: blood. The receptors originated from a man between 50 and 59 years old with Graves' hyperthyroidism. Both conserved end residues are part of each CDR3. Fields, in order: J gene, V gene, clone size, D gene, CDR3 protein, CDR3 DNA. The D gene is left open where the match is weak. Expanded clones get a size class; other rows say once, few or many, or leave the size out.

TRBJ2-4	TRBV11-2	many	TRBD1	CASSSGQGLGNIQYF	TGTGCCAGCAGCTCCGGACAGGGTTTGGGAAACATTCAGTACTTC
TRBJ2-2	TRBV4-1	NA	TRBD2	CASSQDLAGSGGGELFF	TGCGCCAGCAGCCAAGATCTAGCGGGATCGGGGGGCGGGGAGCTGTTTTTT
TRBJ1-1	TRBV19	NA	NA	CASKGMNTEAFF	TGTGCCAGTAAAGGGATGAACACTGAAGCTTTCTTT
TRBJ2-7	TRBV3-1	few	NA	CASSQPDSGTHYEQYF	TGTGCCAGCAGCCAACCCGATTCCGGGACTCACTACGAGCAGTACTTC
TRBJ2-2	TRBV6-2/TRBV6-3	NA	NA	CASSYPPGSVTGELFF	TGTGCCAGCAGTTACCCCCCTGGTTCGGTCACCGGGGAGCTGTTTTTT
TRBJ2-2	TRBV7-9	NA	NA	CASSLGIRRAGELFF	NA
TRBJ2-5	TRBV20-1	many	TRBD1	CSAPGDRGYQETQYF	TGCAGTGCCCCCGGGGACAGGGGCTACCAAGAGACCCAGTACTTC
TRBJ2-3	TRBV20-1	many	TRBD1	CSVTGTKGESDTQYF	TGCAGTGTGACAGGGACCAAAGGGGAATCAGATACGCAGTATTTT
TRBJ2-7	TRBV20-1	many	TRBD2	CSAREGLAGIAYEQYF	TGCAGTGCTAGAGAGGGACTAGCGGGAATAGCCTACGAGCAGTACTTC
TRBJ2-1	TRBV19	NA	NA	CASSILLGLYNEQFF	TGTGCCAGTAGTATCTTACTCGGACTCTACAATGAGCAGTTCTTC
TRBJ2-2	TRBV28	many	TRBD1	CASSKSWGQTGELFF	TGTGCCAGCAGTAAATCATGGGGACAGACCGGGGAGCTGTTTTTT
TRBJ2-3	TRBV6-1	few	NA	CASRRPGEDTQYF	TGTGCCAGCAGGAGACCTGGGGAAGATACGCAGTATTTT
TRBJ2-7	TRBV27	many	TRBD2	CASSLGAGLGAYEQYF	TGTGCCAGCAGTTTAGGAGCGGGACTAGGGGCCTACGAGCAGTACTTC
TRBJ2-7	TRBV28	many	NA	CASSSLDTYEQYF	TGTGCCAGCAGTTCCCTAGACACCTACGAGCAGTACTTC
TRBJ2-1	TRBV5-1	few	NA	CASSLAFQSLGGNEQFF	TGCGCCAGCAGCTTGGCCTTCCAATCACTGGGGGGCAATGAGCAGTTCTTC
TRBJ2-1	TRBV4-1	NA	TRBD1	CASSQTPGQPYNEQFF	TGCGCCAGCAGCCAAACCCCGGGACAGCCGTACAATGAGCAGTTCTTC
TRBJ1-1	TRBV30	many	NA	CAWAGTLGSEAFF	TGTGCCTGGGCCGGGACCCTGGGTAGTGAAGCTTTCTTT
TRBJ2-1	TRBV2	many	NA	CASSDASLPYNEQFF	TGTGCCAGCAGTGATGCTAGCTTACCCTACAATGAGCAGTTCTTC
TRBJ2-2	TRBV30	many	TRBD1	CAWNRGLGTGELFF	TGTGCCTGGAATAGGGGGCTAGGCACCGGGGAGCTGTTTTTT
TRBJ2-1	TRBV7-2	few	NA	CASSLGLTYNEQFF	TGTGCCAGCAGCTTAGGGTTAACTTACAATGAGCAGTTCTTC
TRBJ2-1	TRBV9	few	NA	CASSVVDFLPGNEQFF	TGTGCCAGCAGCGTAGTAGACTTTCTGCCCGGGAATGAGCAGTTCTTC
TRBJ2-7	TRBV7-2	many	NA	CASSLSGRSYEQYF	TGTGCCAGCAGCTTATCTGGGCGCTCCTACGAGCAGTACTTC